What follows are 12 T cell receptor beta chains derived from one specimen sequenced in a study of neoadjuvant anti-PD-1 for oral cavity cancer (dated by TCRdb to the early 2020s). Library generation was performed with the immunoSEQ multiplex PCR assay. This is the immuneACCESS table as TCRdb keeps it, with only in-frame sequences that have V and J called. A part of the clones is gone; compared with another copy, unresolved V genes explain less than half, and the rest is unexplained. The sample records over 60,000 clones, less than 90% of which are singletons. The ten top clones hold roughly 3% of the sample. The sample's time point, from its label and the paper: after neoadjuvant nivolumab, at surgical resection. Source: PBMCs, taken after nivolumab (anti-PD-1) treatment. The origin of the receptors is a person aged 40 to 85 with oral cavity squamous cell carcinoma.

The CDR3 region has the DNA TGTGCCAGCAGTTTCACAGCAAGCACAGATACGCAGTATTTT. Amino acids: CASSFTASTDTQYF. The chain carries TRBV27 and TRBJ2-3; D is uncertain. Trimming stripped 3 bases from V and 0 bases from J, with 7 bases between. CDR3 length: 14 amino acids. The germline gives CDR1 MNHEY, CDR2 SMNVEV (reference sequence).

The chain has TRBV5-6 and TRBJ1-5; 7 nucleotides line up with TRBD1. Germline V lookup: CDR1 SGHDT, CDR2 YYEEEE. The CDR3 totals 15 residues. V was clipped by 0 bases and J by 4 bases; unmatched bases: 4. CDR3 amino acids: CASSLGVTGNQPQHF. Written as DNA, the CDR3 is TGTGCCAGCAGCTTGGGCGTGACAGGGAATCAGCCCCAGCATTTT. The full variable domain, completed using reference TRBV5-6 and TRBJ1-5, is DAGVTQSPTHLIKTRGQQVTLRCSPKSGHDTVSWYQQALGQGPQFIFQYYEEEERQRGNFPDRFSGHQFPNYSSELNVNALLLGDSALYLCASSLGVTGNQPQHFGDGTRLSIL.

This chain uses TRBV28 with TRBJ1-5; TRBD1 matches at 9 bases. The CDR3 sequence is 15 residues long. CDR1 and CDR2 from the germline V gene are MDHEN and SYDVKM. V trimming: 8 bases; J trimming: 7 bases; junction bases outside the gene matches: 12. CDR3 sequence: CASRRTGELGQPQHF. The CDR3 region has the DNA TGTGCCAGCCGTAGGACAGGGGAATTGGGCCAGCCCCAGCATTTT.

V and J are TRBV6-6 and TRBJ1-5; the match to TRBD1 covers 7 bases. The CDR3 sequence is 14 residues long. The germline V gene has CDR1 MNHNY and CDR2 SVGAGI (reference sequence). The V segment lost 7 bases and the J segment 4 bases; nucleotides outside the gene matches: 7. The CDR3 coding sequence is TGTGCCAGCAAAAGGGACAGAAATAATCAGCCCCAGCATTTT. As protein: CASKRDRNNQPQHF.

This chain links TRBV7-2 with TRBJ2-5; 7 bases are a match to TRBD1. Germline values: CDR1 SGHTA, CDR2 FQGNSA. This CDR3 comprises 13 residues. V trimming: 7 bases; J trimming: 5 bases; junction bases outside the gene matches: 7. Written as DNA, the CDR3 is TGTGCCAGCATCCTAAGCAGGGGGGAGACCCAGTACTTC. Translating it yields CASILSRGETQYF.

The chain recombines TRBV7-2 with TRBJ1-1; D gene unclear. The CDR3 sequence is 13 residues long. Per germline, CDR1 SGHTA and CDR2 FQGNSA. V lost 2 bases to trimming and J lost 4 bases, with 8 bases between them. CDR3 amino acids: CASSLWQITEAFF. The CDR3 nucleotides read TGTGCCAGCAGCTTATGGCAGATCACTGAAGCTTTCTTT.

The CDR3 loop is CASSQAGIQETQYF. In DNA form, the CDR3 reads TGCGCCAGCAGCCAAGCTGGGATTCAAGAGACCCAGTACTTC. The chain employs TRBV4-1 and TRBJ2-5; D gene uncertain. From germline, CDR1 is MGHRA and CDR2 YSYEKL. The V end was cut by 1 base, the J end by 2 bases, with 8 bases between. The CDR3 extends over 14 amino acids.

The genes are TRBV19 and TRBJ2-1; TRBD1 matches 9 bases. V dropped 8 bases and J dropped 2; count of bases not matched to a gene: 4. CDR1 and CDR2 (germline): LNHDA, SQIVND (reference sequence). This CDR3 has 14 residues. The CDR3 here is CASEGTGPYNEQFF. CDR3 DNA sequence: TGTGCCAGTGAAGGGACAGGGCCCTACAATGAGCAGTTCTTC. Full variable domain (remainder filled in from reference TRBV19 and TRBJ2-1): DGGITQSPKYLFRKEGQNVTLSCEQNLNHDAMYWYRQDPGQGLRLIYYSQIVNDFQKGDIAEGYSVSREKKESFPLTVTSAQKNPTAFYLCASEGTGPYNEQFFGPGTRLTVL.

The J gene is TRBJ1-5, the V gene TRBV15; D is uncertain. Between the trimmed V and J ends, which lost 1 base and 1 base, there was a span of 8 bases. The CDR3 runs 15 residues. Germline V gives CDR1 LNHNV, CDR2 YYDKDF (reference sequence). The CDR3 is CATSRVAMSNQPQHF. CDR3 DNA sequence: TGTGCCACCAGCAGAGTAGCCATGAGCAATCAGCCCCAGCATTTT.

V usage is TRBV30 and J usage is TRBJ1-5, with D possibly TRBD1 on 5 matching bases. V lost 0 bases to trimming and J lost 7 bases, with 10 bases between them. This CDR3 has 13 residues. Germline CDR1 is GTSNPN and CDR2 is SVGIG (reference sequence). DNA for the CDR3: TGTGCCTGGAGTGTTAGGGGAAGCCAGCCCCAGCATTTT. It is translated as CAWSVRGSQPQHF.

CDR3 coding DNA: TGTGCCAGCAGTTCCGGGGCGTACAGACCCCAGCATTTT. Residues: CASSSGAYRPQHF. This chain connects TRBV27 to TRBJ1-5; a possible D gene is TRBD1 (5 bases). Germline assignment: CDR1 MNHEY and CDR2 SMNVEV (reference sequence). CDR3 length: 13 amino acids. Trimming took 4 bases from V and 10 from J, leaving 14 bases between them.

The V gene is TRBV27, the J gene TRBJ2-6; D unresolved. The germline gives CDR1 MNHEY, CDR2 SMNVEV (reference sequence). This CDR3 comprises 13 residues. V shed 7 bases and J shed 2 bases, with 6 bases lying between them. The CDR3 DNA is TGTGCCAGCAAGGAGACTGGGGCCAACGTCCTGACTTTC. Translating gives CASKETGANVLTF.